This T cell receptor (beta chain) was retrieved from a study of blood T cell repertoires in COVID-19. V lost 0 bases and J lost 7, with 13 bases in between. The CDR3 extends over 15 amino acids. CDR1 SGHNT and CDR2 YENEEA come from the germline V gene. Per the authors' pipeline: Scientists estimated how many nucleated cells there were by amplifying reference gene primers. The data were produced by immunoSEQ multiplex PCR, yet TCRdb's version contains in-frame clones alone and is incomplete. For V, J and clone size, that table is used; D and trimming come from the DNA. The data show approximately 480,000 clones, roughly 87% seen once.

This sequence originates from a woman younger than 30 who had recovered from COVID-19. Material for sequencing was PBMCs or T cells enriched from blood (not recorded which). This sequence joins TRBV11-3 and TRBJ2-1, with a possible D match to TRBD2 (6 bases). The DNA for the CDR3 is TGTGCCAGCAGCTTAGAGGCGGGGTCTGGGAATGAGCAGTTCTTC. Its translation: CASSLEAGSGNEQFF.